A single sample is the source of the 6 T cell receptor beta chains below, sequenced in a study of siplizumab effects on memory and regulatory T cells. Data came from immunoSEQ multiplex PCR; TCRdb stores just in-frame clones and leaves some out. The profile shows about 110,000 clones, 92% of them singletons. The sequencing sample was made of CD4+ T cells sorted from blood. The receptors shown here come from a human donor in good health.

J is TRBJ2-2 and V is TRBV7-9; 7 nucleotides agree with TRBD2. CDR1 and CDR2 from the germline V gene are SEHNR and FQNEAQ (reference sequence). This CDR3 is built from 16 residues. Trimming cost V 6 bases and J 1 base; bases outside gene matches: 8. The CDR3 DNA reads TGTGCCAGCAGTTTTGCCGGGACTAAGAACACCGGGGAGCTGTTTTTT. This encodes CASSFAGTKNTGELFF.

V gene TRBV7-9 combines with J gene TRBJ2-5, with D unresolved. The V end lost 0 bases, the J end lost 0 bases, and 5 bases lay between the germline ends. Germline CDR1 SEHNR, CDR2 FQNEAQ (reference sequence). This CDR3 comprises 14 residues. The CDR3 nucleotides are TGTGCCAGCAGCTTAGCGCCCCACCAAGAGACCCAGTACTTC. Translation gives CASSLAPHQETQYF.

The CDR3 protein is CASSGGYPNYGYTF. The CDR3 region has the DNA TGTGCCAGCAGTGGGGGTTACCCTAACTATGGCTACACCTTC. The chain recombines TRBV28 with TRBJ1-2; a weak D match, TRBD1 (5 bases). Germline V gene lookup returns CDR1 MDHEN and CDR2 SYDVKM. The CDR3 is 14 residues long. Deletions cut 5 bases from V and 0 bases from J, with 10 bases between.

The chain uses TRBV6-1 and TRBJ2-4, with D perhaps matching TRBD1 or TRBD2 (7 bases each). The V gene lost 2 bases and the J gene lost 9 bases, with 29 bases spanning the gap. Germline assignment: CDR1 MNHNS and CDR2 SASEGT. CDR3 length: 19 residues. This CDR3 reads CASSENPSGTATGRGIQYF. CDR3 sequence (DNA): TGTGCCAGCAGTGAAAACCCGAGCGGGACAGCCACAGGTCGAGGCATTCAGTACTTC.

The chain carries TRBV14 and TRBJ1-1; 8 bases line up with TRBD1. The CDR3 length is 16 residues. Germline lookup yields CDR1 SGHDN and CDR2 FVKESK. V lost 4 bases to trimming and J lost 1 base; unmatched junction nucleotides: 8. The DNA for the CDR3 is TGTGCCAGCAGCCCTAGACCCGGGACAGGGAACACTGAAGCTTTCTTT. It codes for CASSPRPGTGNTEAFF.

V usage is TRBV5-5 and J usage is TRBJ1-5; D uncertain. Germline assignment: CDR1 SGHKS and CDR2 YYEKEE (reference sequence). The V end was cut by 0 bases, the J end by 3 bases, with 13 bases between. The CDR3 has 16 residues. CDR3 loop: CASSLGPPMYNQPQHF. DNA of the CDR3: TGTGCCAGCAGCTTGGGGCCACCGATGTACAATCAGCCCCAGCATTTT.